The 9 T cell receptor beta chains presented below share a single source sample, sequenced in a study of blood T cell repertoires in COVID-19. The method was immunoSEQ multiplex PCR; TCRdb's version includes in-frame clones alone and lacks a portion of them. The sample has about 200,000 clones, 70% to 90% seen once. Sequencing was carried out using peripheral blood. These receptors were obtained from a man in his sixties with active or convalescent COVID-19.

A single count supports this clone. The chain employs TRBV7-9 and TRBJ2-1, with D hard to call. Trimming pared 2 bases from V and 4 bases from J, leaving 3 bases between. The CDR3 covers 12 residues. The germline V gene encodes CDR1 SEHNR and CDR2 FQNEAQ (reference sequence). CDR3 loop: CASSLRYNEQFF. The CDR3 DNA is TGTGCCAGCAGCTTACGTTACAATGAGCAGTTCTTC.

V and J are TRBV15 and TRBJ1-2, with D hard to call. CDR1 and CDR2 from the germline V gene are LNHNV and YYDKDF (reference sequence). The length of the CDR3 is 14 residues. V lost 1 base and J lost 4, with 10 bases in between. The CDR3 sequence: CATSRGLQSYGYTF. CDR3 in DNA: TGTGCCACCAGCAGAGGACTCCAGAGCTATGGCTACACCTTC.

This rearrangement joins TRBV27 to TRBJ2-1; no firm D call. V gave up 0 bases and J gave up 1 base, with 7 bases separating them. Germline loops: CDR1 MNHEY, CDR2 SMNVEV (reference sequence). This CDR3 region has 15 residues. CDR3 DNA: TGTGCCAGCAGTTTATCGTACAGATCCTACAATGAGCAGTTCTTC. It translates to CASSLSYRSYNEQFF.

V gene TRBV10-3 combines with J gene TRBJ2-3; TRBD2 is a possible D gene (5 bases). Germline V gives CDR1 ENHRY, CDR2 SYGVKD. CDR3 length equals 14 residues. Trimming pared 10 bases from V and 0 bases from J, leaving 14 bases between. Here the CDR3 DNA reads TGTGCCACCCGAGCGGCGATCAGCACAGATACGCAGTATTTT. Translating gives CATRAAISTDTQYF.

The J gene is TRBJ2-2, the V gene TRBV27; D call uncertain. CDR1 and CDR2 from the germline V gene are MNHEY and SMNVEV (reference sequence). V dropped 3 bases and J dropped 6 bases, with 11 bases sitting between them. This CDR3 region has 14 residues. CDR3 sequence: CASSFIGQAGELFF. The CDR3 DNA reads TGTGCCAGCAGTTTTATCGGCCAGGCCGGGGAGCTGTTTTTT.

This clone appeared once. V gene TRBV6-1 combines with J gene TRBJ2-5; tentative D call: TRBD2 (6 bases). V lost 1 base and J lost 3, with 9 bases in between. This CDR3 is 14 amino acids long. The germline V gene has CDR1 MNHNS and CDR2 SASEGT. CDR3 sequence (DNA): TGTGCCAGCAGTGAAGGCTGGGGGGAAGAGACCCAGTACTTC. As protein: CASSEGWGEETQYF.

The chain employs TRBV5-5 and TRBJ2-3; 9 nucleotides match TRBD1. J gave up 6 bases and V 3 bases, and 2 bases lay outside the gene matches. Germline V gene sequence: CDR1 SGHKS, CDR2 YYEKEE (reference sequence). The CDR3 has 13 amino acids. The CDR3 spells CASSWGTGDTQYF. The CDR3 DNA follows: TGTGCCAGCAGCTGGGGGACAGGGGATACGCAGTATTTT.

V and J are TRBV6-4 and TRBJ2-1, with D unclear. V was pared by 4 bases and J by 4 bases, with 14 bases between. Germline V gives CDR1 MRHNA, CDR2 SNTAGT. The CDR3 sequence is 15 residues long. Here the CDR3 reads CASSVAPKTYNEQFF. The CDR3 DNA reads TGTGCCAGCAGTGTAGCCCCCAAAACGTACAATGAGCAGTTCTTC.

The CDR3 protein is CATRRTGGGGEQFF. The CDR3 coding sequence is TGTGCCACCAGGCGGACAGGGGGCGGGGGTGAGCAGTTCTTC. V is TRBV24-1 and J is TRBJ2-1, with 11 bases lining up with TRBD1. V trimming: 7 bases; J trimming: 9 bases; junction bases outside the gene matches: 7. CDR3 length equals 14 residues. From germline, CDR1 is KGHDR and CDR2 SFDVKD.